A selection of T cell receptor beta chains follows, all from one sample in a study of identical twins. TCRdb re-called the 5' RACE reads through MiXCR, storing one row per CDR3 protein. The table shows 300,000 or so distinct CDR3 sequences, with 8% to 9.5% occurring only once. The data were also submitted as part of a second study, on yellow fever vaccine responses in identical twins.

Source material: CD8+ T cells sorted from blood. The receptors were sampled from a young woman in good health. Each CDR3 is given with its conserved first and last residue. D genes are given only for firm matches. Expanded clones are given a class, and other clones once, few, many or no size at all.

V	D	J	size	DNA	CDR3
TRBV12-3/TRBV12-4	TRBD1	TRBJ2-7	many	TGTGCCAGCAGTTTAAGACAGGGGAACGAGCAGTACTTC	CASSLRQGNEQYF
TRBV7-9	.	TRBJ2-7	few	TGTGCCAGCAGCTTAACAAACAGGGAATCCTACGAGCAGTACTTC	CASSLTNRESYEQYF
TRBV19	TRBD1	TRBJ1-2	.	TGTGCCAGTATGACAGGGAAGTTTGGCTACACCTTC	CASMTGKFGYTF
TRBV27	TRBD2	TRBJ2-1	many	TGTGCCAGCATGATGAGCGGGAGAGTAAATGAGCAGTTCTTC	CASMMSGRVNEQFF
TRBV3-1	TRBD1	TRBJ2-3	.	TGTGCCAGCAGCCACCCCGACAGGGACCCAACGCAGTATTTT	CASSHPDRDPTQYF
TRBV20-1	TRBD2	TRBJ2-1	.	TGCAGTGCGGCGGGACTAGTTGGCAATGAGCAGTTCTTC	CSAAGLVGNEQFF
TRBV9	.	TRBJ2-2	.	TGTGCCAGCAGCGACGGGGCTGACACCGGGGAGCTGTTTTTT	CASSDGADTGELFF
TRBV7-2	.	TRBJ1-1	few	TGTGCCAGCAGGCTCTCGGTTGGGGGGAACACTGAAGCTTTCTTT	CASRLSVGGNTEAFF
TRBV27	.	TRBJ2-7	.	TGTGCCAGCAGAACTGCGGGCAATATTCCCTACGAGCAGTACTTC	CASRTAGNIPYEQYF
TRBV11-2	.	TRBJ1-3	many	TGTGCCAGCAGCTCAATAGGGATTGGACAGATCGACTCTGGAAACACCATATATTTT	CASSSIGIGQIDSGNTIYF
TRBV15	.	TRBJ1-3	few	TGTGCCACCAGCAGAGATTTGGCCTCTGGAAACACCATATATTTT	CATSRDLASGNTIYF
TRBV7-6	.	TRBJ2-7	few	TGTGCCAGCAGCTTAGATGGGGGGCCTTACGAGCAGTACTTC	CASSLDGGPYEQYF
TRBV5-6	.	TRBJ2-3	few	TGTGCCAGCTATACTAGTAACACAGATACGCAGTATTTT	CASYTSNTDTQYF
TRBV4-3	.	TRBJ2-5	many	TGCGCCAGCAGCCAAACCGTGGAAGGGGGAGAGACCCAGTACTTC	CASSQTVEGGETQYF
TRBV7-8	.	TRBJ2-7	.	TGTGCCAGCAGCTTAATCCGGGGTAAAAACGAGCAGTACTTC	CASSLIRGKNEQYF
TRBV20-1	.	TRBJ2-3	.	TGCTGTGCTAGAGTATTGGGGCTTGTTGCGGACCACACAGATACGCAGTATTTT	CCARVLGLVADHTDTQYF
TRBV4-2	TRBD2	TRBJ2-1	many	TGTGCCAGCAGCCCTTTTCTCAACGAGGGGCGGGAGTACGATAATGAGCAGTTCTTC	CASSPFLNEGREYDNEQFF
TRBV5-1	.	TRBJ2-7	many	TGCGCCAGCAGGCCGGGCGGGGGGACAGACTACGAGCAGTACTTC	CASRPGGGTDYEQYF
TRBV5-1	TRBD1	TRBJ2-7	.	TGCGCCAGCAGCTTGGAGGGGGACAGCTCGTGGGACGAGCAGTACTTC	CASSLEGDSSWDEQYF
TRBV6-5	TRBD1	TRBJ1-2	.	TGTGCCAGCAGTTATACAGGGGGCGCGGACTATGGCTACACCTTC	CASSYTGGADYGYTF
TRBV11-2	.	TRBJ2-2	.	TGTGCCAGCAGCTTAGGAGCAGTCCAGCCCGCCGGGGAGCTGTTTTTT	CASSLGAVQPAGELFF
TRBV20-1	TRBD2	TRBJ2-7	few	TGCAGTGCTAGAGTTCTAAGAGGCGGACTAGCAACCTACGAGCAGTACTTC	CSARVLRGGLATYEQYF
TRBV5-1	TRBD1	TRBJ1-4	few	TGCGCCAGCAGCGGTGAGGGACAGTCTAATGAAAAACTGTTTTTT	CASSGEGQSNEKLFF
TRBV30	.	TRBJ2-7	.	TGTGCCTGGAGTGTAACAGGGTCTGGCGAGCAGTACTTC	CAWSVTGSGEQYF
TRBV28	.	TRBJ2-7	.	TGTGCCAGCAGTTACCTCAGGGATTACGAGCAGTACTTC	CASSYLRDYEQYF
TRBV20-1	.	TRBJ2-1	.	TGCAGTGCTAGGGGGGGAGGCGAGCAGTTCTTC	CSARGGGEQFF
TRBV25-1	.	TRBJ2-5	few	TGTGCCAGCAGTGAATTAGGAGGGTTGGGGACCCAGTACTTC	CASSELGGLGTQYF
TRBV7-6	TRBD2	TRBJ2-7	.	TGTGCCAGCAGCAGCGGGGGAGGCGACGAGCAGTACTTC	CASSSGGGDEQYF
TRBV2	TRBD2	TRBJ2-2	.	TGTGCCAGCAGTGATAAGGGTTGGTCTAGCGGGTACACCGGGGAGCTGTTTTTT	CASSDKGWSSGYTGELFF
TRBV6-2/TRBV6-3	.	TRBJ1-1	few	TGTGCCAGCAGTTACCTCACTGAAGCTTTCTTT	CASSYLTEAFF
TRBV4-3	TRBD2	TRBJ2-3	.	TGCGCCAGCAGCCAAGCTATAGCGGGAGGTAGCACAGATACGCAGTATTTT	CASSQAIAGGSTDTQYF
TRBV5-1	TRBD2	TRBJ2-3	many	TGCGCCAGCAGCAGAACAGCGGGGGGCACAGATACGCAGTATTTT	CASSRTAGGTDTQYF
TRBV30	.	TRBJ2-7	.	TGTGCCTGGAGTGTAGGCGTAACCTACGAGCAGTACTTC	CAWSVGVTYEQYF